The sequence of this TCR beta chain was determined in a study of blood T cell repertoires in COVID-19. Looked up from germline, CDR1 is MNHEY and CDR2 is SVGEGT. This CDR3 region has 17 residues. The germline V and J ends were trimmed by 0 bases and 0 bases, with 12 bases remaining between them. As processed by the authors: Amplification with reference gene primers provided the estimates of nucleated cell counts. Data came from immunoSEQ multiplex PCR; TCRdb stores just in-frame clones and leaves some out. Clone size and V and J calls were adopted from that table, with D and trimming inferred from the DNA. The table includes fewer than 250,000 clones, roughly 89% detected once.

Sequencing was done on a sample of PBMCs or T cells enriched from blood (not recorded which). This chain uses TRBV6-2 or TRBV6-3 with TRBJ1-5; D perhaps matches TRBD1 (5 bases). The receptor's source is a man aged 25-45 years who had been exposed to COVID-19. The CDR3 spells CASSYSPTEYSNQPQHF. CDR3 in DNA: TGTGCCAGCAGTTACTCCCCGACAGAGTATAGCAATCAGCCCCAGCATTTT.